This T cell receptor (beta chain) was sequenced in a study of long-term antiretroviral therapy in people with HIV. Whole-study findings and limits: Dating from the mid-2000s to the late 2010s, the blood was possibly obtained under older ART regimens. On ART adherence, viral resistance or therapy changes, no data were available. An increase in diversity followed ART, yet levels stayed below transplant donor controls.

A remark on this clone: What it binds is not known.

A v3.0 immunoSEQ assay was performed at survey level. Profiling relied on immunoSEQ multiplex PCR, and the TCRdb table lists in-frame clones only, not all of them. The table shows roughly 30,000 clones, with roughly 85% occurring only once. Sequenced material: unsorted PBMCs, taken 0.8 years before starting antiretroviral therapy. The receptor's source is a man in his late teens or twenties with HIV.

The DNA for the CDR3 is TGTGCCAGCAGCCGCCGGGGACGGGCCCCGGCCACTGAAGCTTTCTTT. Translation: CASSRRGRAPATEAFF. This rearrangement joins TRBV11-3 to TRBJ1-1, with D tentatively TRBD1 (5 bases). The V and J ends lost 5 bases and 4 bases respectively, with 20 bases between them. Germline values: CDR1 SGHNT, CDR2 YENEEA. The CDR3 contains 16 residues.